This TCR beta chain comes out of a study of Tregs in tolerant kidney transplant recipients. With 3 bases removed from V and 1 base from J, the gap between germline ends came to 15 bases. This CDR3 has 16 amino acids. The germline V gene encodes CDR1 LNHNV and CDR2 YYDKDF (reference sequence). Profiling relied on immunoSEQ multiplex PCR, and the TCRdb table lists in-frame clones only, not all of them. The sample carries under 300,000 clones, 80% to 85% recorded once. Sequencing input: CD4+ T cells from blood. This clonotype was sampled from a human donor in good health. The chain couples TRBV15 to TRBJ2-5, with D possibly TRBD2 on 6 matching bases. CDR3 sequence reads: CATSSFGGGSQETQYF. The CDR3 DNA reads as TGTGCCACCAGCAGTTTTGGGGGAGGATCCCAAGAGACCCAGTACTTC. The full variable domain, with the rest looked up from reference TRBV15 and TRBJ2-5, is DAMVIQNPRYQVTQFGKPVTLSCSQTLNHNVMYWYQQKSSQAPKLLFHYYDKDFNNEADTPDNFQSRRPNTSFCFLDIRSPGLGDTAMYLCATSSFGGGSQETQYFGPGTRLLVL.